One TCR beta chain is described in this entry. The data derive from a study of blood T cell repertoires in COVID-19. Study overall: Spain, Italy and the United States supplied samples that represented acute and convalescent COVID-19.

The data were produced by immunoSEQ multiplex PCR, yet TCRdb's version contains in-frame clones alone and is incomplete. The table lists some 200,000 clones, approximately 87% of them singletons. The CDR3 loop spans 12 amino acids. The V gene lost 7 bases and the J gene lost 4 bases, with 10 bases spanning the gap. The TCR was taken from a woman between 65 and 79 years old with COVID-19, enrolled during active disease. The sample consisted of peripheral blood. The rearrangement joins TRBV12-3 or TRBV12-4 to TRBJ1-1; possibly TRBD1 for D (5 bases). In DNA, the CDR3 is TGTGCCAGCAACGCAGGGTCCACTGAAGCTTTCTTT. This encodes CASNAGSTEAFF.